These 12 T cell receptor beta chains were sequenced from one sample in a study of long-term antiretroviral therapy in people with HIV. Researchers ran immunoSEQ v3.0 at survey level. Sequencing was performed with immunoSEQ multiplex PCR; in TCRdb, only in-frame clones are kept and a portion is missing. The sample yields around 40,000 clones, approximately 89% seen once. The material sequenced was unsorted PBMCs, taken 0.1 years before starting antiretroviral therapy. These receptors all come from a woman aged 45 to 65 with HIV.

The chain combines TRBV11-2 with TRBJ1-1; D remains ambiguous. V was cut by 1 base and J by 0 bases, with 9 bases left in between. Germline V gene lookup returns CDR1 SGHAT and CDR2 FQNNGV. The CDR3 has 15 residues. CDR3 in DNA: TGTGCCAGCAGCTTAGGGGCAGTTATGAACACTGAAGCTTTCTTT. Translation gives CASSLGAVMNTEAFF.

This clone appeared a few times. The V call is TRBV4-3, the J call TRBJ1-2; perhaps TRBD1 as D (5 bases). The CDR3 consists of 16 residues. Germline V CDR1 and CDR2: LGHNA, YSLEER. Trimming cost V 1 base and J 8 bases, with 20 bases left between them. This CDR3 reads CASSQVTDWGGEGYTF. The CDR3 DNA sequence: TGCGCCAGCAGCCAAGTTACGGACTGGGGGGGGGAAGGCTACACCTTC.

The chain has TRBV6-5 and TRBJ2-3; D is uncertain. V was shortened by 6 bases and J by 1 base, with 8 bases between the two germline ends. The CDR3 covers 13 residues. Germline CDR1 reads MNHEY; CDR2 reads SVGAGI. In DNA, the CDR3 is TGTGCCAGCAGGGCTCCGGGCACAGATACGCAGTATTTT. Translation: CASRAPGTDTQYF.

J is TRBJ2-7 and V is TRBV6-5; D tentatively reads TRBD1 or TRBD2 (5 bases each). The CDR3 is 13 amino acids. CDR1 is MNHEY, CDR2 SVGAGI, per germline. V was cut by 5 bases and J by 1 base, with 9 bases left in between. CDR3 in DNA: TGTGCCAGCAGTCCGGGACCATCCTACGAGCAGTACTTC. Residues: CASSPGPSYEQYF.

The J gene is TRBJ1-2, the V gene TRBV5-8; the D is unclear. The CDR3 covers 13 residues. Germline V gene data show CDR1 as SGHTS and CDR2 as YDEGEE. The V end lost 2 bases, the J end lost 4 bases, and 9 bases lay between the germline ends. In DNA form, the CDR3 reads TGTGCCAGCAGCTTCCCCTGGGGCTATGGCTACACCTTC. Its protein product is CASSFPWGYGYTF. The full variable domain, its missing parts supplied by reference TRBV5-8 and TRBJ1-2, is EAGVTQSPTHLIKTRGQQATLRCSPISGHTSVYWYQQALGLGLQFLLWYDEGEERNRGNFPPRFSGRQFPNYSSELNVNALELEDSALYLCASSFPWGYGYTFGSGTRLTVV.

In this sample, this clone turned up a few times. This CDR3 reads CASSQDEAGVGGNQPQHF. The CDR3 coding sequence is TGTGCCAGCAGCCAAGATGAGGCCGGGGTGGGGGGCAATCAGCCCCAGCATTTT. This sequence joins TRBV4-2 and TRBJ1-5, with D possibly matching TRBD1 (5 bases). This CDR3 region has 18 residues. Trimming left V 0 bases short and J 2 bases short, with 17 bases between. Germline CDR1 reads LGHNA; CDR2 reads YNFKEQ.

V usage is TRBV7-2 and J usage is TRBJ2-1; 10 bases align to TRBD2. With 1 base clipped from V and 4 bases from J, the junction kept 10 bases outside the gene matches. Germline loops: CDR1 SGHTA, CDR2 FQGNSA. The CDR3 sequence is 18 residues long. CDR3 sequence reads: CASSLVSSGGVSYNEQFF. The CDR3, as DNA: TGTGCCAGCAGCTTAGTTTCTAGCGGGGGAGTAAGTTACAATGAGCAGTTCTTC.

The V call is TRBV2, the J call TRBJ2-1; TRBD1 is a possible D gene (6 bases). Germline CDR1 and CDR2: SNHLY and FYNNEI. Trimming took off 10 bases at V and 2 bases at J, with 15 bases between the two ends. The CDR3 extends over 14 amino acids. This CDR3 is CATSRDTAYNEQFF. CDR3 bases: TGTGCCACAAGCCGGGACACCGCCTACAATGAGCAGTTCTTC.

The V and J genes are TRBV5-1 and TRBJ1-1; TRBD1 aligns across 9 bases. CDR1 is SGHRS and CDR2 is YFSETQ in the germline V gene. This CDR3 has 16 residues. V was clipped by 5 bases and J by 2 bases; unmatched bases: 10. CDR3 protein: CASRPGYTGGNTEAFF. CDR3 nucleotide sequence: TGCGCCAGCAGACCGGGCTACACAGGGGGCAACACTGAAGCTTTCTTT. The whole variable domain, filled in from reference TRBV5-1 and TRBJ1-1, reads KAGVTQTPRYLIKTRGQQVTLSCSPISGHRSVSWYQQTPGQGLQFLFEYFSETQRNKGNFPGRFSGRQFSNSRSEMNVSTLELGDSALYLCASRPGYTGGNTEAFFGQGTRLTVV.

As for this clone: The junction departs from the called germline gene at one end, perhaps through a read error. J is TRBJ2-2 and V is TRBV7-7; perhaps TRBD2 as D (6 bases). CDR3 size: 14 residues. The germline V gene has CDR1 SSHAT and CDR2 FNYEAQ (reference sequence). CDR3 bases: TGTGCTAGCAGTTGGAGGGGTACCACCGGGGAGCTGTTTTTT. Amino acid sequence: CASSWRGTTGELFF.

The chain uses TRBV25-1 and TRBJ2-1; D is perhaps TRBD2 (5 bases). This CDR3 spans 15 amino acids. The V and J ends lost 8 bases and 6 bases respectively, with 20 bases between them. Looked up from germline, CDR1 is MGHDK and CDR2 is SYGVNS. CDR3 sequence: CASVSDPTNSNEQFF. CDR3 in DNA: TGTGCCAGCGTGTCGGACCCGACTAACAGCAATGAGCAGTTCTTC. Complete variable domain (other parts from reference TRBV25-1 and TRBJ2-1): EADIYQTPRYLVIGTGKKITLECSQTMGHDKMYWYQQDPGMELHLIHYSYGVNSTEKGDLSSESTVSRIRTEHFPLTLESARPSHTSQYLCASVSDPTNSNEQFFGPGTRLTVL.

The chain joins TRBV4-1 to TRBJ2-1; tentatively, D is TRBD1 (6 bases). CDR1 is MGHRA, CDR2 YSYEKL, per germline. The CDR3 runs to 17 residues. V was clipped by 2 bases and J by 0 bases, with 14 bases between them. The CDR3 DNA is TGCGCCAGCAGCCAACTTCTCCTACAGGGCTCCTACAATGAGCAGTTCTTC. Translating gives CASSQLLLQGSYNEQFF.